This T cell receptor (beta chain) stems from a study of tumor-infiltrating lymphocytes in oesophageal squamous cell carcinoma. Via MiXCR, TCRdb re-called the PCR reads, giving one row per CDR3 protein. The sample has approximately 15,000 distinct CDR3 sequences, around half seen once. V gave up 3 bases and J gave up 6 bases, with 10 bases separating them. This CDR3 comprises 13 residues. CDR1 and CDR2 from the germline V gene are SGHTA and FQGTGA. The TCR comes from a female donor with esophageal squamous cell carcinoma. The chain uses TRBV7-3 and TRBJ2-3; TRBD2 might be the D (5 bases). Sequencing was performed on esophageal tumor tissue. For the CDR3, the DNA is TGTGCCAGCAGCTTTTCGGGGTTGGATACGCAGTATTTT. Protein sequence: CASSFSGLDTQYF.